Reported below is one T cell receptor beta chain. Trimming removed 3 bases from V and 1 base from J, with 6 bases in between. Germline V gene sequence: CDR1 SQVTM, CDR2 ANQGSEA. This CDR3 is built from 13 residues. This record comes from a study of shared clonotypes between healthy human individuals. The protocol was immunoSEQ multiplex PCR, while the TCRdb copy is restricted to in-frame clones and leaves out a portion. The table records about 2.4 million clones, just over 90% of them present only once. The chain joins TRBV29-1 to TRBJ2-2; D gene uncertain. The sample comprised naive CD4+ T cells sorted from blood. Subset reported: CD45RA+ positively selected. This clonotype was obtained from a man aged 18 to 35 in good health. DNA for the CDR3: TGCAGCGTTGACGATCTGAACACCGGGGAGCTGTTTTTT. This sequence encodes CSVDDLNTGELFF.